This T cell receptor beta chain emerged from a study of human thymus T cells. Thymic tissue was derived from resections collected during corrective heart surgery. The germline V gene encodes CDR1 SGHTA and CDR2 FQGNSA. V was trimmed by 5 bases and J by 7 bases, leaving 18 bases between them. CDR3 length equals 15 residues. Clones were sequenced by immunoSEQ multiplex PCR, and TCRdb holds only the in-frame ones, with some missing. Of 55,000 to 85,000 clones in the sample, 95% were seen once. This sequence originates from a girl under three years old with a congenital heart defect but otherwise immunologically healthy. Sequenced input: thymus tissue. The V and J genes are TRBV7-2 and TRBJ1-5, with D uncertain. CDR3 sequence (DNA): TGTGCCAGCAGCCCGCGACGGTCGCTGAGGCAGCCCCAGCATTTT. Its protein product is CASSPRRSLRQPQHF.